Each of the 21 T cell receptor beta chains below was sequenced from the same sample in a study of blood T cell repertoires in COVID-19. The table came from immunoSEQ multiplex PCR; TCRdb's copy has only in-frame clones and leaves some out. The table records some 320,000 clones, more than 90% of them present only once. Material for sequencing was PBMCs or T cells enriched from blood (not recorded which). Receptor source: a woman in her 30s who had been exposed to COVID-19.

Comment on this clone: The sample carries other DNA sequences with the same CDR3. This chain joins TRBV6-5 and TRBJ1-5, with D possibly matching TRBD1 (6 bases). The CDR3 is 14 amino acids. V was cut by 6 bases and J by 2 bases, with 11 bases left in between. CDR1 is MNHEY, CDR2 SVGAGI, per germline. CDR3 sequence reads: CASSQGRGNQPQHF. DNA for the CDR3: TGTGCCAGCAGCCAGGGGAGGGGCAATCAGCCCCAGCATTTT.

The V and J genes are TRBV10-2 and TRBJ2-3, with D uncertain. Trimming stripped 2 bases from V and 6 bases from J, with 9 bases between. The germline gives CDR1 WSHSY, CDR2 SAAADI. The CDR3 spans 13 residues. This CDR3 reads CASSEPPLDTQYF. The CDR3 nucleotides are TGCGCCAGCAGTGAGCCCCCTTTGGATACGCAGTATTTT.

The rearrangement joins TRBV11-1 to TRBJ2-7, with TRBD1 as a possible D gene (5 bases). Between the trimmed V and J ends, which lost 1 base and 6 bases, there was a span of 13 bases. From germline, CDR1 is SGHAT and CDR2 FQDESV (reference sequence). The CDR3 covers 14 residues. CDR3 DNA sequence: TGTGCCAGCAGCTTAGAGGCAGGGTACGGCGAGCAGTACTTC. Translation: CASSLEAGYGEQYF.

This clone was picked up one time. The V call is TRBV5-4, the J call TRBJ2-7, with 7 bases matching TRBD2. This CDR3 comprises 17 residues. Trimming took 0 bases from V and 1 from J; bases not matched to a gene: 10. Germline V lookup: CDR1 SGHNT, CDR2 YYREEE (reference sequence). CDR3 sequence (DNA): TGTGCCAGCAGCTTGGCTTTCTCCGGGGGGAATTCCTACGAGCAGTACTTC. Its translation is CASSLAFSGGNSYEQYF.

The rearrangement joins TRBV5-6 to TRBJ1-2; TRBD1 might be the D (5 bases). The CDR3 contains 13 residues. With 1 base removed from V and 6 bases from J, the gap between germline ends came to 10 bases. Germline V gene data show CDR1 as SGHDT and CDR2 as YYEEEE. In DNA, the CDR3 is TGTGCCAGCAGCTTGCGGAGGGGAGATGGCTACACCTTC. Amino acid sequence: CASSLRRGDGYTF. Variable domain in full (rest from reference TRBV5-6 and TRBJ1-2): DAGVTQSPTHLIKTRGQQVTLRCSPKSGHDTVSWYQQALGQGPQFIFQYYEEEERQRGNFPDRFSGHQFPNYSSELNVNALLLGDSALYLCASSLRRGDGYTFGSGTRLTVV.

The rearrangement uses TRBV2 and TRBJ1-1, with D perhaps matching TRBD1 (6 bases). Trimming removed 7 bases at V and 0 bases at J, with 12 bases between. CDR1 and CDR2 (germline): SNHLY, FYNNEI. The CDR3 extends over 14 amino acids. The CDR3 bases are TGTGCCAGCAAGGTGACAGGATTGAACACTGAAGCTTTCTTT. Residues: CASKVTGLNTEAFF. Using reference TRBV2 and TRBJ1-1 for the parts outside the CDR3, the full variable domain is EPEVTQTPSHQVTQMGQEVILRCVPISNHLYFYWYRQILGQKVEFLVSFYNNEISEKSEIFDDQFSVERPDGSNFTLKIRSTKLEDSAMYFCASKVTGLNTEAFFGQGTRLTVV.

The rearrangement joins TRBV18 to TRBJ1-1; TRBD1 matches 7 bases. Germline V lookup: CDR1 KGHSH, CDR2 LQKENI. The length of the CDR3 is 14 residues. Germline trimming cut 4 bases from V and 4 bases from J; bases unmatched to any gene: 6. The CDR3 sequence: CASSRDAGGTEAFF. The CDR3 DNA follows: TGTGCCAGCTCACGGGACGCAGGGGGCACTGAAGCTTTCTTT.

The rearrangement uses TRBV24-1 and TRBJ1-2; 9 bases align to TRBD1. The V gene end was trimmed by 3 bases and the J gene end by 8 bases; junction bases not matched to a gene: 9. There are 15 residues in the CDR3. Germline CDR1 is KGHDR and CDR2 is SFDVKD. CDR3 in amino acids: CATSDPTGGTSGYTF. The CDR3 bases are TGTGCCACCAGTGATCCGACAGGGGGGACCTCAGGCTACACCTTC.

The V call is TRBV5-1, the J call TRBJ1-2; the D gene is possibly TRBD1 (6 bases). V lost 5 bases and J 0 bases, leaving 8 bases between the germline ends. The CDR3 extends over 13 amino acids. Looked up from germline, CDR1 is SGHRS and CDR2 is YFSETQ. CDR3 nucleotides: TGCGCCAGCAGACAGGGTCCTAACTATGGCTACACCTTC. It encodes CASRQGPNYGYTF. The full variable domain, completed using reference TRBV5-1 and TRBJ1-2, is KAGVTQTPRYLIKTRGQQVTLSCSPISGHRSVSWYQQTPGQGLQFLFEYFSETQRNKGNFPGRFSGRQFSNSRSEMNVSTLELGDSALYLCASRQGPNYGYTFGSGTRLTVV.

Only one count was recorded for this clone. The chain couples TRBV29-1 to TRBJ1-1, with D tentatively TRBD1 (5 bases). The CDR3 runs 13 residues. Germline V gene data show CDR1 as SQVTM and CDR2 as ANQGSEA. V lost 4 bases and J 3 bases, leaving 12 bases between the germline ends. The DNA for the CDR3 is TGCAGCGTTGGGGGTCGGGGGGACACTGAAGCTTTCTTT. It codes for CSVGGRGDTEAFF.

This clone was seen just once. J is TRBJ2-7 and V is TRBV5-1; D is possibly TRBD1 (5 bases). Germline V CDR1 and CDR2: SGHRS, YFSETQ. V was pared by 2 bases and J by 7 bases, with 13 bases between. The CDR3 runs 13 residues. The CDR3 is CASSLKRGFEQYF. In DNA form, the CDR3 reads TGCGCCAGCAGCTTAAAAAGGGGCTTTGAGCAGTACTTC.

V and J are TRBV2 and TRBJ1-1; possibly TRBD1 for D (6 bases). CDR1 and CDR2 (germline): SNHLY, FYNNEI. With 5 bases removed from V and 1 base from J, the gap between germline ends came to 11 bases. The CDR3 spans 14 residues. CDR3 coding DNA: TGTGCCAGCAGTCCCCAGACAGGGAACACTGAAGCTTTCTTT. Its protein is CASSPQTGNTEAFF.

The chain joins TRBV11-3 to TRBJ2-2, with a tentative D call TRBD2 (6 bases). CDR1 and CDR2 (germline): SGHNT, YENEEA. This CDR3 is 13 amino acids long. V lost 5 bases to trimming and J lost 6 bases, with 10 bases between them. The CDR3 bases are TGTGCCAGCAGCGTTAGCGGTGCCGGGGAGCTGTTTTTT. Translating gives CASSVSGAGELFF. Combining the CDR3 with reference TRBV11-3 and TRBJ2-2 gives the whole variable domain EAGVVQSPRYKIIEKKQPVAFWCNPISGHNTLYWYLQNLGQGPELLIRYENEEAVDDSQLPKDRFSAERLKGVDSTLKIQPAELGDSAVYLCASSVSGAGELFFGEGSRLTVL.

The chain is built from TRBV5-4 and TRBJ1-1; D might be TRBD1 (6 bases). The germline CDR1 and CDR2 sequences are SGHNT and YYREEE (reference sequence). The CDR3 contains 15 residues. V dropped 4 bases and J dropped 2 bases, with 15 bases sitting between them. The CDR3 sequence is CASSKPGDLNTEAFF. The CDR3 DNA follows: TGTGCCAGCAGCAAGCCAGGGGATCTCAACACTGAAGCTTTCTTT.

This clone was recorded only once. The chain couples TRBV6-1 to TRBJ1-6, with a tentative D call TRBD1 (6 bases). Deletions cut 3 bases from V and 7 bases from J, with 16 bases between. Germline values: CDR1 MNHNS, CDR2 SASEGT. The CDR3 loop spans 16 amino acids. Here the CDR3 DNA reads TGTGCCAGCAGTGAGCCGGCTGGGGGGGGCAATTCACCCCTCCACTTT. Encoded protein: CASSEPAGGGNSPLHF.

The chain carries TRBV19 and TRBJ1-6, with D perhaps matching TRBD1 (6 bases). CDR3 length: 13 residues. Germline V gene sequence: CDR1 LNHDA, CDR2 SQIVND (reference sequence). V was pared by 7 bases and J by 4 bases, with 8 bases between. The CDR3 DNA reads as TGTGCCAGTACAGGACAGTATAATTCACCCCTCCACTTT. Its translation is CASTGQYNSPLHF.

This chain connects TRBV6-1 to TRBJ2-3, with 10 bases matching TRBD2. Losses at the gene ends were 4 bases for V and 4 bases for J; bases not matched to a gene: 11. CDR1 is MNHNS, CDR2 SASEGT, per germline. This CDR3 has 17 amino acids. The CDR3 coding sequence is TGTGCCAGCAGTGTACTAGCGGGACTCCCAACGTCAGATACGCAGTATTTT. It translates to CASSVLAGLPTSDTQYF.

In DNA form, the CDR3 reads TGTGCCAGCAGTCCCTCTCGACTAGCGGGGGGAGCTGAGACCCAGTACTTC. It is translated as CASSPSRLAGGAETQYF. This chain joins TRBV6-6 and TRBJ2-5, with 13 bases lining up with TRBD2. CDR1 is MNHNY, CDR2 SVGAGI, per germline (reference sequence). This CDR3 is 17 amino acids long. J lost 5 bases, V lost 5 bases, and 11 bases had no gene match.

This chain connects TRBV6-5 to TRBJ2-3; D is perhaps TRBD2 (6 bases). Looked up from germline, CDR1 is MNHEY and CDR2 is SVGAGI. V gave up 7 bases and J gave up 2 bases, with 13 bases separating them. The CDR3 has 14 residues. The CDR3 loop reads CASILGGTTDTQYF. CDR3 nucleotide sequence: TGTGCCAGCATCTTAGGAGGGACCACAGATACGCAGTATTTT.

The chain carries TRBV3-1 (or the pseudogene TRBV3-2) and TRBJ2-7; no clear D gene. Germline-derived CDR1 and CDR2 are LGHDT and YNNKEL (reference sequence). CDR3 length equals 14 residues. V was pared by 3 bases and J by 7 bases, with 16 bases between. The CDR3 loop is CASSQRERSREQYF. CDR3 nucleotide sequence: TGTGCCAGCAGCCAGAGAGAGAGGTCTCGGGAGCAGTACTTC.

V and J are TRBV6-6 and TRBJ2-1; possibly TRBD1 for D (6 bases). CDR3 length equals 15 residues. Germline V gene sequence: CDR1 MNHNY, CDR2 SVGAGI (reference sequence). Trimming shortened V by 7 bases and J by 8 bases, and 21 bases separated the two germline ends. The CDR3 DNA sequence: TGTGCCAGCAACAAAGAGGGGCCAGGGACATATGAGCAGTTCTTC. Its translation is CASNKEGPGTYEQFF.